Below are 18 T cell receptor beta chains sequenced from a single sample in a study of blood T cell repertoires in COVID-19. Clones were read by immunoSEQ multiplex PCR, and TCRdb kept only the in-frame ones, dropping some. The profile shows about 210,000 clones, roughly 89% of them singletons. Source material: PBMCs or T cells enriched from blood (not recorded which). The receptor set was obtained from a man aged 18 to 29 with acute COVID-19.

The chain combines TRBV28 with TRBJ1-1; possible D gene TRBD1, 6 bases. Per germline, CDR1 MDHEN and CDR2 SYDVKM. The V end lost 6 bases, the J end lost 3 bases, and 20 bases lay between the germline ends. The CDR3 runs 16 residues. CDR3 amino acids: CASSPAGARGDTEAFF. For the CDR3, the DNA is TGTGCCAGCAGCCCTGCGGGGGCCCGAGGGGACACTGAAGCTTTCTTT. Full variable domain (rest looked up from reference TRBV28 and TRBJ1-1): DVKVTQSSRYLVKRTGEKVFLECVQDMDHENMFWYRQDPGLGLRLIYFSYDVKMKEKGDIPEGYSVSREKKERFSLILESASTNQTSMYLCASSPAGARGDTEAFFGQGTRLTVV.

The V call is TRBV6-5, the J call TRBJ1-1; D is perhaps TRBD1 (5 bases). The CDR3 spans 14 residues. Trimming removed 5 bases at V and 6 bases at J, with 16 bases between. Looked up from germline, CDR1 is MNHEY and CDR2 is SVGAGI. For the CDR3, the DNA is TGTGCCAGCAGTCCCGCGCCCCAGGGCGCTGAAGCTTTCTTT. Translated, it gives CASSPAPQGAEAFF.

This clone was detected a few times. CDR3 coding DNA: TGTGCCAGCAGCCCCTTAACCGGGGAGCTGTTTTTT. This encodes CASSPLTGELFF. The chain uses TRBV5-6 and TRBJ2-2; D unresolved. Trimming stripped 4 bases from V and 5 bases from J, with 6 bases between. The CDR3 extends over 12 amino acids. CDR1 and CDR2 (germline): SGHDT, YYEEEE.

This chain joins TRBV7-9 and TRBJ2-1; 12 bases are a match to TRBD2. The V segment lost 7 bases and the J segment 9 bases; nucleotides outside the gene matches: 10. The V gene's germline CDR1 is SEHNR and CDR2 FQNEAQ (reference sequence). The CDR3 runs 15 residues. The CDR3 region has the DNA TGTGCCAGCACTGTGCTAGCGGGAGGGCATGTTGAGCAGTTCTTC. Protein product: CASTVLAGGHVEQFF.

The chain is built from TRBV29-1 and TRBJ1-1; 10 bases match TRBD1. J gave up 1 base and V 7 bases, and 6 bases lay outside the gene matches. Germline assignment: CDR1 SQVTM and CDR2 ANQGSEA. This CDR3 spans 14 amino acids. CDR3 in amino acids: CSAGTGAKNTEAFF. The CDR3 DNA reads TGCAGCGCTGGGACAGGGGCTAAGAACACTGAAGCTTTCTTT.

The V call is TRBV9, the J call TRBJ1-3; maybe TRBD1 (6 bases). V was shortened by 4 bases and J by 3 bases, with 17 bases between the two germline ends. Looked up from germline, CDR1 is SGDLS and CDR2 is YYNGEE. The CDR3 consists of 16 residues. CDR3 nucleotides: TGTGCCAGCAGCCCATTAGGGGGAAGTGGTGGAAACACCATATATTTT. This translates into CASSPLGGSGGNTIYF.

This clone was counted a single time. CDR3 DNA: TGCGCCAGCAGCCAAGTCGAGGGAGGGGCGACCTACGAGCAGTACTTC. Its translation: CASSQVEGGATYEQYF. The rearrangement uses TRBV4-1 and TRBJ2-7; 7 nucleotides match TRBD2. The CDR3 consists of 16 residues. J gave up 2 bases and V 1 base, and 8 bases lay outside the gene matches. Germline values: CDR1 MGHRA, CDR2 YSYEKL.

The chain uses TRBV19 and TRBJ2-1, with 7 bases identical to TRBD2. Germline CDR1 reads LNHDA; CDR2 reads SQIVND (reference sequence). The CDR3 covers 16 residues. J gave up 0 bases and V 5 bases, and 7 bases lay outside the gene matches. The CDR3 nucleotides are TGTGCCAGTAGTCGTCAAGGCGGGAGCTCCTACAATGAGCAGTTCTTC. Encoded protein: CASSRQGGSSYNEQFF.

This clone was seen a handful of times. CDR3 loop: CASSSGTGRNEQFF. In DNA form, the CDR3 reads TGTGCCAGCAGTTCCGGGACAGGGAGAAATGAGCAGTTCTTC. This sequence joins TRBV5-4 and TRBJ2-1, with 9 nucleotides matching TRBD1. Germline CDR1 and CDR2: SGHNT and YYREEE (reference sequence). The CDR3 contains 14 residues. The trim removed 5 bases at V and 7 bases at J, leaving 7 bases unmatched. The full variable domain, in which reference TRBV5-4 and TRBJ2-1 provide the parts outside the CDR3, is ETGVTQSPTHLIKTRGQQVTLRCSSQSGHNTVSWYQQALGQGPQFIFQYYREEENGRGNFPPRFSGLQFPNYSSELNVNALELDDSALYLCASSSGTGRNEQFFGPGTRLTVL.

The chain carries TRBV2 and TRBJ1-1; D remains unclear. V was shortened by 6 bases and J by 1 base, with 15 bases between the two germline ends. CDR1 is SNHLY and CDR2 is FYNNEI in the germline V gene. The CDR3 sequence is 15 residues long. CDR3 DNA sequence: TGTGCCAGCAGGGCTGGAGGCACAAAGAACACTGAAGCTTTCTTT. Translated: CASRAGGTKNTEAFF.

The V call is TRBV7-9, the J call TRBJ1-4; D perhaps matches TRBD1 (6 bases). Trimming removed 2 bases at V and 3 bases at J, with 19 bases between. There are 18 residues in the CDR3. CDR1 SEHNR and CDR2 FQNEAQ come from the germline V gene (reference sequence). The CDR3 is CASSLQRGGYHPNEKLFF. The DNA for the CDR3 is TGTGCCAGCAGCTTACAGAGGGGGGGCTACCATCCTAATGAAAAACTGTTTTTT.

To note about this clone: This CDR3 is also generated by other DNA sequences in the sample. This chain connects TRBV7-9 to TRBJ2-1; D call uncertain. CDR3 length: 15 amino acids. Germline V CDR1 and CDR2: SEHNR, FQNEAQ (reference sequence). Trimming pared 1 base from V and 2 bases from J, leaving 9 bases between. CDR3 bases: TGTGCCAGCAGCTTAGGGTCTCTAGCCTACAATGAGCAGTTCTTC. It encodes CASSLGSLAYNEQFF.

There are a few counts of this clone. The CDR3 here is CASSLSGGHTDTQYF. CDR3 nucleotides: TGTGCCAGCAGTTTAAGCGGGGGCCACACAGATACGCAGTATTTT. This chain links TRBV28 with TRBJ2-3, with 8 bases matching TRBD2. V shed 2 bases and J 2 bases; nucleotides not matched to a gene: 3. The CDR3 is 15 residues long. In germline, CDR1 is MDHEN, CDR2 SYDVKM. Full variable domain (remainder filled in from reference TRBV28 and TRBJ2-3): DVKVTQSSRYLVKRTGEKVFLECVQDMDHENMFWYRQDPGLGLRLIYFSYDVKMKEKGDIPEGYSVSREKKERFSLILESASTNQTSMYLCASSLSGGHTDTQYFGPGTRLTVL.

The V call is TRBV12-3 or TRBV12-4, the J call TRBJ2-7, with TRBD2 identical over 7 bases. Trimming at V came to 1 base and at J to 7 bases, leaving 4 bases not matched to a gene. This CDR3 is built from 13 residues. The CDR3 loop reads CASSLGLAEEQYF. Here the CDR3 DNA reads TGTGCCAGCAGTTTAGGGCTAGCGGAGGAGCAGTACTTC.

Of note for this clone: Being one base from a much bigger clone, this may be a read error. This rearrangement joins TRBV2 to TRBJ1-2; D is undetermined. Deletions cut 5 bases from V and 2 bases from J, with 3 bases between. The CDR3 runs 11 residues. Germline CDR1 is SNHLY and CDR2 is FYNNEI. CDR3 sequence (DNA): TGTGCCAGCAGTACAAACTATGGCTACACCTTC. Protein sequence: CASSTNYGYTF. The variable domain in full, with the rest retrieved from reference TRBV2 and TRBJ1-2, is EPEVTQTPSHQVTQMGQEVILRCVPISNHLYFYWYRQILGQKVEFLVSFYNNEISEKSEIFDDQFSVERPDGSNFTLKIRSTKLEDSAMYFCASSTNYGYTFGSGTRLTVV.

The genes are TRBV4-1 and TRBJ2-2; D perhaps matches TRBD2 (5 bases). This CDR3 is 16 amino acids long. The V gene's germline CDR1 is MGHRA and CDR2 YSYEKL. V shed 4 bases and J shed 4 bases, with 16 bases lying between them. The CDR3 nucleotides are TGCGCCAGCAGCCCTCCTAGAGGGATCAGCACCGGGGAGCTGTTTTTT. The encoded protein is CASSPPRGISTGELFF.

The chain is built from TRBV7-2 and TRBJ2-5, with D perhaps matching TRBD1 (6 bases). V gave up 4 bases and J gave up 5 bases, with 14 bases separating them. The CDR3 has 14 amino acids. The germline V gene encodes CDR1 SGHTA and CDR2 FQGNSA. CDR3 coding DNA: TGTGCCAGCAGCTCCTCAGGGGACCCGGAGACCCAGTACTTC. Its protein is CASSSSGDPETQYF.

The chain is built from TRBV7-8 and TRBJ2-3; TRBD2 matches 7 bases. CDR3 length: 16 amino acids. Germline V gene sequence: CDR1 SGHVS, CDR2 FQNEAQ. V lost 4 bases, J lost 3 bases, and 10 bases stayed unmatched. CDR3: CASSWGGDQYTDTQYF. CDR3 nucleotide sequence: TGTGCCAGCAGCTGGGGGGGGGACCAATATACAGATACGCAGTATTTT.